These 11 T cell receptor beta chains were all obtained from the same sample, sequenced in a study of blood T cell repertoires in COVID-19 (TCRdb year 2020). The library came from the immunoSEQ multiplex PCR assay. TCRdb mirrors the immuneACCESS table, restricted to in-frame sequences. Some clones are absent from its copies; in checked studies, under half trace to an unresolved V gene, and the reason for the others is unknown. Present in this sample are 150,000 or so clones, roughly 84% of which were seen just once. Of the sample, 1.2% is held by the ten largest clones. The sequencing sample was made of PBMCs or T cells enriched from blood (not recorded which). All receptors come from a human donor with acute COVID-19. The donor label of this sample is uncertain.

The chain is built from TRBV14 and TRBJ2-7; TRBD1 matches at 8 bases. The V and J ends lost 0 bases and 7 bases, in that order; junction bases with no gene match: 8. CDR1 and CDR2 (germline): SGHDN, FVKESK. CDR3 length: 15 residues. CDR3: CASSQDWTGLREQYF. The CDR3 DNA is TGTGCCAGCAGCCAAGATTGGACAGGGTTGAGAGAGCAGTACTTC.

The CDR3 spells CSVADRGTKNIQYF. In DNA form, the CDR3 reads TGCAGCGTAGCCGACAGGGGCACCAAAAACATTCAGTACTTC. V usage is TRBV29-1 and J usage is TRBJ2-4, with 8 bases lining up with TRBD1. V gave up 6 bases and J gave up 2 bases; unmatched junction bases: 6. Germline lookup yields CDR1 SQVTM and CDR2 ANQGSEA. The CDR3 spans 14 residues.

The chain recombines TRBV7-6 with TRBJ2-1; 10 bases match TRBD2. Looked up from germline, CDR1 is SGHVS and CDR2 is FNYEAQ. CDR3 length: 16 residues. V shed 1 base and J 4 bases; nucleotides not matched to a gene: 4. This chain's CDR3 is CASSLVSGGVYNEQFF. The CDR3 DNA sequence: TGTGCCAGCAGCTTAGTCAGCGGGGGGGTATACAATGAGCAGTTCTTC.

CDR3 DNA sequence: TGCGCCAGCAGCAAAACGGGGACTAGCGGGGAAGAGACCCAGTACTTC. This encodes CASSKTGTSGEETQYF. This chain links TRBV5-1 with TRBJ2-5, with 13 nucleotides matching TRBD2. After removal of 4 bases from V and 3 bases from J, the junction contained 6 bases not matched to a gene. The germline V gene encodes CDR1 SGHRS and CDR2 YFSETQ. This CDR3 comprises 16 residues.

CDR3 region: CASSPHSGGAYNEQFF. The CDR3 nucleotides read TGTGCCAGCAGCCCCCACTCCGGGGGGGCCTACAATGAGCAGTTCTTC. J is TRBJ2-1 and V is TRBV7-2, with TRBD2 matching over 8 bases. The CDR3 totals 16 residues. The germline V gene has CDR1 SGHTA and CDR2 FQGNSA. With 5 bases clipped from V and 2 bases from J, the junction kept 8 bases outside the gene matches. Full variable domain (remainder filled in from reference TRBV7-2 and TRBJ2-1): GAGVSQSPSNKVTEKGKDVELRCDPISGHTALYWYRQSLGQGLEFLIYFQGNSAPDKSGLPSDRFSAERTGGSVSTLTIQRTQQEDSAVYLCASSPHSGGAYNEQFFGPGTRLTVL.

The chain recombines TRBV7-9 with TRBJ1-5; no reliable D call. The CDR3 length is 13 residues. Germline CDR1 and CDR2: SEHNR and FQNEAQ (reference sequence). The ends were cut back, 4 bases at V and 9 bases at J, with 13 bases in the middle. The CDR3 loop is CASSWEGSGPQHF. DNA for the CDR3: TGTGCCAGCAGCTGGGAGGGATCAGGGCCCCAGCATTTT. Using reference TRBV7-9 and TRBJ1-5 for the parts outside the CDR3, the full variable domain is DTGVSQNPRHKITKRGQNVTFRCDPISEHNRLYWYRQTLGQGPEFLTYFQNEAQLEKSRLLSDRFSAERPKGSFSTLEIQRTEQGDSAMYLCASSWEGSGPQHFGDGTRLSIL.

The V call is TRBV5-1, the J call TRBJ2-6, with TRBD1 matching 9 bases. Germline CDR1 and CDR2: SGHRS and YFSETQ. The length of the CDR3 is 18 residues. V lost 4 bases and J lost 0; bases outside the gene matches: 8. The CDR3 loop reads CASSPLGTGYSGANVLTF. The CDR3 bases are TGCGCCAGCAGCCCGTTAGGGACAGGGTACTCTGGGGCCAACGTCCTGACTTTC.

V gene TRBV19 combines with J gene TRBJ2-3; the match to TRBD1 covers 11 bases. Germline V gene lookup returns CDR1 LNHDA and CDR2 SQIVND (reference sequence). CDR3 length equals 17 residues. V trimming: 5 bases; J trimming: 3 bases; junction bases outside the gene matches: 10. DNA for the CDR3: TGTGCCAGTAGTTCGGACAGGGGGCCCTACTCGACAGATACGCAGTATTTT. Translating gives CASSSDRGPYSTDTQYF.

This sequence joins TRBV7-9 and TRBJ1-6; D may be TRBD1 (6 bases). Trimming shortened V by 5 bases and J by 5 bases, and 16 bases separated the two germline ends. Germline CDR1 and CDR2: SEHNR and FQNEAQ (reference sequence). The length of the CDR3 is 16 residues. For the CDR3, the DNA is TGTGCCAGCAGCCCAGGGACACAAGCGAATAATTCACCCCTCCACTTT. Encoded protein: CASSPGTQANNSPLHF.

The rearrangement links TRBV9 to TRBJ2-1, with 9 bases that match TRBD2. The CDR3 consists of 16 residues. Trimming took 0 bases from V and 8 from J; bases not matched to a gene: 9. Germline V CDR1 and CDR2: SGDLS, YYNGEE. Here the CDR3 reads CASSVDLRGGWDEQFF. The CDR3 DNA is TGTGCCAGCAGCGTAGATTTGCGGGGGGGCTGGGATGAGCAGTTCTTC.

This chain connects TRBV11-2 to TRBJ1-5; D call uncertain. V lost 6 bases to trimming and J lost 4 bases, with 10 bases between them. Germline V gene lookup returns CDR1 SGHAT and CDR2 FQNNGV. This CDR3 has 13 amino acids. CDR3 nucleotide sequence: TGTGCCAGCAGTAAGATGGAGAATCAGCCCCAGCATTTT. This codes for CASSKMENQPQHF. Full variable domain (remainder filled in from reference TRBV11-2 and TRBJ1-5): EAGVAQSPRYKIIEKRQSVAFWCNPISGHATLYWYQQILGQGPKLLIQFQNNGVVDDSQLPKDRFSAERLKGVDSTLKIQPAKLEDSAVYLCASSKMENQPQHFGDGTRLSIL.